This entry lists 11 T cell receptor beta chains sequenced from one sample in a study of shared clonotypes between healthy human individuals. Sequencing used immunoSEQ multiplex PCR; TCRdb keeps in-frame clones, though not all of them. The sample lists 500,000 to 700,000 clones; about 95% were seen once. Naive CD8 cells lacked CD45RO, underwent positive selection for CCR7 and left out terminally differentiated effector memory CD45RA+ cells. The sequenced material came from naive CD8+ T cells sorted from blood. Every receptor here comes from a woman in her twenties or thirties in good health.

This rearrangement joins TRBV28 to TRBJ1-2; D might be TRBD1 (6 bases). Trimming pared 3 bases from V and 0 bases from J, leaving 14 bases between. The CDR3 has 16 residues. Germline values: CDR1 MDHEN, CDR2 SYDVKM. The CDR3 protein is CASSFGGGASNYGYTF. CDR3 DNA sequence: TGTGCCAGCAGTTTTGGAGGGGGTGCTTCTAACTATGGCTACACCTTC.

The gene calls are TRBV9 and TRBJ1-4; maybe TRBD1 (5 bases). The CDR3 has 16 residues. The ends were cut back, 0 bases at V and 2 bases at J, with 11 bases in the middle. Per germline, CDR1 SGDLS and CDR2 YYNGEE. The CDR3 DNA sequence: TGTGCCAGCAGCGTAGTGGGGGAAGGGACTAATGAAAAACTGTTTTTT. Translated: CASSVVGEGTNEKLFF.

V is TRBV19 and J is TRBJ2-1; TRBD2 aligns across 8 bases. V shed 6 bases and J 6 bases; nucleotides not matched to a gene: 10. Per the germline V gene, CDR1 is LNHDA and CDR2 is SQIVND (reference sequence). This CDR3 contains 15 residues. The CDR3 bases are TGTGCCAGTAGCCCCGATGGTAGCGGGATCAATGAGCAGTTCTTC. Its translation is CASSPDGSGINEQFF.

This chain uses TRBV7-9 with TRBJ2-7; possible D gene TRBD1, 7 bases. This CDR3 contains 14 residues. Looked up from germline, CDR1 is SEHNR and CDR2 is FQNEAQ (reference sequence). The V end was cut by 6 bases, the J end by 3 bases, with 15 bases between. The CDR3 DNA sequence: TGTGCCAGCAGTCTCGGCGGGACAGTCTACGAGCAGTACTTC. Amino acids: CASSLGGTVYEQYF.

The rearrangement joins TRBV7-9 to TRBJ2-7, with D perhaps being TRBD1 or TRBD2 (5 bases each). In germline, CDR1 is SEHNR, CDR2 FQNEAQ (reference sequence). V was cut by 7 bases and J by 2 bases, with 15 bases left in between. This CDR3 region has 14 residues. The DNA for the CDR3 is TGTGCCAGCACCGGTGGGGGATTACCCTACGAGCAGTACTTC. As protein: CASTGGGLPYEQYF.

A single count supports this clone. The gene calls are TRBV14 and TRBJ2-1; D call uncertain. The CDR3 extends over 16 amino acids. The V end lost 4 bases, the J end lost 9 bases, and 22 bases lay between the germline ends. The germline V gene encodes CDR1 SGHDN and CDR2 FVKESK. The CDR3 sequence: CASSLRSVPYQSEQFF. CDR3 in DNA: TGTGCCAGCAGCCTACGATCGGTACCGTATCAGAGTGAGCAGTTCTTC.

The chain recombines TRBV6-6 with TRBJ2-2; 8 positions agree with TRBD2. This CDR3 region has 15 residues. The trim removed 7 bases at V and 6 bases at J, leaving 10 bases unmatched. Germline CDR1 and CDR2: MNHNY and SVGAGI (reference sequence). The DNA of the CDR3 is TGTGCCAGCATAGGGACTAGTGGCTGGCCCGGGGAGCTGTTTTTT. Translated: CASIGTSGWPGELFF.

The chain is built from TRBV28 and TRBJ2-5, with D hard to call. The CDR3 spans 15 residues. V was cut by 0 bases and J by 3 bases, with 11 bases left in between. Germline V lookup: CDR1 MDHEN, CDR2 SYDVKM. The CDR3 is CASSLWLGMEETQYF. CDR3 DNA: TGTGCCAGCAGTTTATGGCTAGGGATGGAAGAGACCCAGTACTTC.

The V gene is TRBV11-3, the J gene TRBJ1-1, with D tentatively TRBD1 (5 bases). This CDR3 has 14 amino acids. CDR1 is SGHNT and CDR2 is YENEEA in the germline V gene. Trimming removed 2 bases at V and 2 bases at J, with 9 bases between. CDR3 in amino acids: CASSLTGPNTEAFF. The DNA of the CDR3 is TGTGCCAGCAGCTTAACAGGTCCAAACACTGAAGCTTTCTTT.

The chain recombines TRBV5-1 with TRBJ2-3; maybe TRBD2 (5 bases). The CDR3 is made up of 17 amino acids. V gave up 3 bases and J gave up 2 bases, with 19 bases separating them. Germline values: CDR1 SGHRS, CDR2 YFSETQ. Written as DNA, the CDR3 is TGCGCCAGCAGCTCACTGCAGGACTTTGTCAACACAGATACGCAGTATTTT. This encodes CASSSLQDFVNTDTQYF.

The chain couples TRBV9 to TRBJ2-5, with 8 bases matching TRBD2. Germline-derived CDR1 and CDR2 are SGDLS and YYNGEE. Trimming at V came to 4 bases and at J to 4 bases, leaving 6 bases not matched to a gene. The CDR3 is 14 amino acids. In DNA, the CDR3 is TGTGCCAGCAGCCGCTCGGGAGGGGCAGAGACCCAGTACTTC. It encodes CASSRSGGAETQYF.